One T cell receptor (beta chain) is described in this entry. No antigen is known for it. Base qualities are not recorded, but no much larger clone differs from it by a single base. Library creation used the immunoSEQ multiplex PCR assay. The hsTCRB Kit was used according to the manufacturer's protocol to amplify rearranged TCR beta chain sequences. Sequencing of TCRB libraries was carried out on an Illumina MiSeq. The authors' pipeline ran thus. The kit vendor's proprietary platform handled demultiplexing, trimming and gene mapping. TCRdb holds this immuneACCESS table with in-frame rearrangements only. Some clones are missing; in checked studies, unresolved V genes explain under half, and the rest has no known cause. The V and J calls and clone size were taken over from that table, and D and trimming were inferred from the DNA. The sample table lists tens of thousands of clones, less than 90% of them with a count of one. Over 1.5% of the sample is in the top ten clones.

Taken with the paper, the label for time point translates to: week 35, safety follow-up. A 20-mer mutant IDH1 peptide at 300 micrograms in Montanide made up each vaccine dose, which was injected subcutaneously together with topical imiquimod. Across visits V03 through V10, patients got a total of eight vaccinations, given in weeks 1, 3, 5, 7, 11, 15, 19 and 23. The donors had newly diagnosed IDH1-mutant astrocytomas of WHO grade 3 or 4 that showed loss of nuclear ATRX. The samples were drawn from NOA16, a multicentre, single-arm, open-label phase I trial in Germany that tested a mutant IDH1 peptide vaccine in humans for the first time. Genomic DNA for TCRB sequencing was isolated from EDTA blood with the DNeasy Blood and Tissue Kit. The germline V gene specifies MGHRA as CDR1 and YSYEKL as CDR2. Spanning cysteine to phenylalanine, the CDR3 consists of 14 amino acids. Solely the CDR3 DNA is kept, with 42 bases framed from the first base. A distance of 7 bases separates the germline ends of V and J, which lose 1 base and 4 bases respectively.

This specimen belongs to a study of a mutant IDH1 vaccine in newly diagnosed glioma (dated by TCRdb to the early 2020s). Concerning the study at large: In the chemotherapy-containing groups, vaccination started alongside temozolomide cycles, whereas in patients who had radiotherapy alone it started 4-6 weeks after radiotherapy. Of the approximately 34 patients who were treated, around 60% were male and about 40% were female, and the mean age was around 40 years. The week-35 safety follow-up was designated visit V12, and the week-47 end of study was designated visit V13. Peripheral blood was drawn at six visits: V03 (baseline), V05, V07, V10, V12 and V13. Prior to enrollment, patients had been given standard therapy consisting of radiotherapy alone, temozolomide alone, or radiochemotherapy with temozolomide, with the combination given to most patients. Longitudinal TCRB deep sequencing was performed for roughly 25 treated patients wherever samples were available for exploratory analyses.

What the study reported, not specific to this receptor: It was noted by the authors that analyses of patient blood samples could not be reproduced owing to sample limitations. Immune responses induced by the vaccine were seen in approximately 92% of patients across multiple MHC alleles. Pseudoprogression seemed to be unrelated to changes in the top peripheral T cell clonotypes found by TCRB sequencing. Selection of PBMC samples for TCRB deep sequencing was based on availability.

This specimen consisted of PBMCs, obtained from a glioma patient whose treatment included an IDH1 peptide vaccine. The sequence joins TRBV4-1 to TRBJ2-2, with no confidently assigned D gene. The sequence was obtained from a man in his forties with glioma. The CDR3 region reads CASSQVRLTGELFF. The nucleotides are TGCGCCAGCAGCCAAGTCCGTCTCACCGGGGAGCTGTTTTTT.